These T cell receptor beta chains were read from a single sample in a study of cytomegalovirus exposure and HLA in healthy donors. Generated by immunoSEQ multiplex PCR, the TCRdb table keeps only in-frame clones and is missing some. The sample yields roughly 250,000 clones, around 80% seen once. The specimen sequenced was PBMCs. The receptors shown here come from a girl aged 2-10 years in good health and CMV-seronegative. The CDR3 runs from the conserved cysteine through the conserved F or W. Fields, in order: clone size, J gene, V gene, D gene, CDR3 protein, CDR3 DNA. D genes are given only for firm matches. Expanded clones are given a class, and other clones once, few, many or no size at all.

size: NA
J: TRBJ1-5
V: TRBV7-3
D: NA
CDR3: CASSFGVDEPQHF
DNA: TGTGCCAGCAGCTTCGGGGTGGACGAGCCCCAGCATTTT

size: NA
J: TRBJ2-7
V: TRBV30
D: TRBD2
CDR3: CAWSLAGPYEQYF
DNA: TGTGCCTGGAGTCTAGCGGGACCCTACGAGCAGTACTTC

size: NA
J: TRBJ2-7
V: TRBV28
D: TRBD1
CDR3: CASRGDRGSSYEQYF
DNA: TGTGCCAGCAGGGGGGACAGGGGGAGCTCCTACGAGCAGTACTTC

size: NA
J: TRBJ2-2
V: TRBV5-6
D: TRBD2
CDR3: CASSLVLAGVLGELFF
DNA: TGTGCCAGCAGCTTGGTGCTAGCGGGAGTTCTCGGGGAGCTGTTTTTT

size: few
J: TRBJ2-5
V: TRBV5-1
D: NA
CDR3: CASSLQETQYF
DNA: TGCGCCAGCAGCCTCCAAGAGACCCAGTACTTC

size: once
J: TRBJ1-2
V: TRBV30
D: TRBD1
CDR3: CAWSVQGVDWGYTF
DNA: TGTGCCTGGAGTGTACAGGGGGTAGATTGGGGCTACACCTTC

size: NA
J: TRBJ2-5
V: TRBV5-5
D: NA
CDR3: CASSLPGMETQYF
DNA: TGTGCCAGCAGCTTGCCAGGAATGGAGACCCAGTACTTC

size: NA
J: TRBJ2-2
V: TRBV9
D: TRBD2
CDR3: CASSPRLAGGPGTGELFF
DNA: TGTGCCAGCAGCCCCAGACTAGCGGGGGGGCCTGGGACCGGGGAGCTGTTTTTT

size: NA
J: TRBJ2-1
V: TRBV2
D: TRBD1
CDR3: CASSRDSYNEQFF
DNA: TGTGCCAGCAGTAGGGACAGTTACAATGAGCAGTTCTTC

size: NA
J: TRBJ1-3
V: TRBV5-4
D: NA
CDR3: CASSLDQGLGNTIYF
DNA: TGTGCCAGCAGCTTGGACCAGGGACTAGGAAACACCATATATTTT

size: NA
J: TRBJ1-5
V: TRBV19
D: NA
CDR3: CASRPSGGNNQPQHF
DNA: TGTGCCAGTAGACCCTCCGGGGGAAACAATCAGCCCCAGCATTTT

size: NA
J: TRBJ2-2
V: TRBV7-6
D: NA
CDR3: CASSWTDYTGELFF
DNA: TGTGCCAGCAGCTGGACAGACTACACCGGGGAGCTGTTTTTT

size: NA
J: TRBJ1-1
V: TRBV19
D: NA
CDR3: CASRPKYKQGLGTEAFF
DNA: TGTGCCAGTAGACCAAAGTATAAACAGGGCTTAGGCACTGAAGCTTTCTTT

size: NA
J: TRBJ2-2
V: TRBV18
D: NA
CDR3: CASSHYPPGSGELFF
DNA: TGTGCCAGCTCACACTACCCTCCGGGTTCCGGGGAGCTGTTTTTT

size: NA
J: TRBJ2-1
V: TRBV7-2
D: TRBD2
CDR3: CASSYTGTSGYSYNEQFF
DNA: TGTGCCAGCAGTTACACCGGGACTAGCGGCTACTCCTACAATGAGCAGTTCTTC

size: NA
J: TRBJ2-2
V: TRBV19
D: NA
CDR3: CASSSERGNTGELFF
DNA: TGTGCCAGTAGTAGTGAACGGGGGAACACCGGGGAGCTGTTTTTT

size: NA
J: TRBJ2-7
V: TRBV11-2
D: TRBD1
CDR3: CASSFTTGDPSYEQYF
DNA: TGTGCCAGCAGCTTTACGACAGGGGACCCCTCCTACGAGCAGTACTTC

size: few
J: TRBJ1-1
V: TRBV29-1
D: NA
CDR3: CSVYRNTEAFF
DNA: TGCAGCGTGTATAGGAACACTGAAGCTTTCTTT

size: few
J: TRBJ1-1
V: TRBV30
D: NA
CDR3: CAWSVAVNTEAFF
DNA: TGTGCCTGGAGTGTTGCGGTGAACACTGAAGCTTTCTTT

size: few
J: TRBJ2-5
V: TRBV5-6
D: NA
CDR3: CASRRDFQETQYF
DNA: TGTGCCAGCAGACGGGACTTCCAAGAGACCCAGTACTTC

size: NA
J: TRBJ1-1
V: TRBV5-5
D: NA
CDR3: CASSLRGQNTEAFF
DNA: TGTGCCAGCAGCTTGCGTGGACAGAACACTGAAGCTTTCTTT

size: NA
J: TRBJ1-1
V: TRBV9
D: TRBD1
CDR3: CASSVMTGVMNTEAFF
DNA: TGTGCCAGCAGCGTGATGACAGGGGTGATGAACACTGAAGCTTTCTTT

size: NA
J: TRBJ1-6
V: TRBV19
D: NA
CDR3: CASSRRDYNSPLHF
DNA: TGTGCCAGTAGTCGCCGGGACTATAATTCACCCCTCCACTTT

size: NA
J: TRBJ2-3
V: TRBV27
D: TRBD2
CDR3: CASSPTTSGSPPPYF
DNA: TGTGCCAGCAGTCCTACGACTAGCGGGAGTCCCCCCCCTTATTTT

size: once
J: TRBJ2-7
V: TRBV5-1
D: TRBD1
CDR3: CASSLEPGQDSVGEYF
DNA: TGCGCCAGCAGCTTGGAGCCGGGACAGGACTCAGTAGGGGAGTACTTC

size: NA
J: TRBJ1-2
V: TRBV7-9
D: NA
CDR3: CASSLRQGSGYTF
DNA: TGTGCCAGCAGCTTAAGGCAGGGATCTGGCTACACCTTC

size: NA
J: TRBJ1-1
V: TRBV28
D: TRBD1
CDR3: CASRSGTGGRTEAFF
DNA: TGTGCCAGCAGGTCCGGGACAGGGGGCAGGACTGAAGCTTTCTTT

size: NA
J: TRBJ2-3
V: TRBV7-2
D: NA
CDR3: CASSSVPGGFLSPDTQYF
DNA: TGTGCCAGCAGCTCCGTACCGGGGGGCTTTCTCTCCCCAGATACGCAGTATTTT

size: NA
J: TRBJ2-2
V: TRBV19
D: TRBD1
CDR3: CASSFDDRGPYTGELFF
DNA: TGTGCCAGTAGTTTCGACGACAGGGGGCCTTACACCGGGGAGCTGTTTTTT

size: NA
J: TRBJ2-1
V: TRBV7-8
D: NA
CDR3: CASSLYRAPSYNEQFF
DNA: TGTGCCAGCAGCTTATACAGGGCCCCCTCCTACAATGAGCAGTTCTTC

size: NA
J: TRBJ2-7
V: TRBV18
D: TRBD2
CDR3: CASSPPSGTISEQYF
DNA: TGTGCCAGCTCACCACCTAGCGGGACAATCTCCGAGCAGTACTTC

size: NA
J: TRBJ1-1
V: TRBV28
D: TRBD1
CDR3: CASSPWTGALGTEAFF
DNA: TGTGCCAGCAGTCCGTGGACAGGGGCTCTGGGCACTGAAGCTTTCTTT

size: once
J: TRBJ2-5
V: TRBV9
D: TRBD2
CDR3: CASSANGGAGETQYF
DNA: TGTGCCAGCAGCGCAAACGGGGGGGCTGGTGAGACCCAGTACTTC

size: NA
J: TRBJ2-3
V: TRBV29-1
D: TRBD2
CDR3: CSVEDRLAGDAQYF
DNA: TGCAGCGTTGAAGACAGACTAGCGGGGGACGCGCAGTATTTT